This TCR beta chain was found in a study of blood T cell repertoires in COVID-19. About the research overall: Sources were T cells, B-cell-depleted T cells, or PBMCs; the material itself was cDNA or gDNA.

Per the germline V gene, CDR1 is LGHDT and CDR2 is YNNKEL (reference sequence). This CDR3 region has 13 residues. Deletions cut 4 bases from V and 7 bases from J, with 13 bases between. TCRdb keeps only in-frame clones here, not all; method: immunoSEQ multiplex PCR. This sample yields approximately 160,000 clones, of which 65% to 85% are seen a single time; about 10% belongs to the top ten. The sample taken for sequencing was peripheral blood. This sequence was found in an elderly woman with active or convalescent COVID-19. The genes are TRBV3-1 (or the pseudogene TRBV3-2) and TRBJ1-2, with D possibly being TRBD1 (6 bases). In DNA, the CDR3 is TGTGCCAGCAGCCCGAGGGACACCACTGGCTACACCTTC. Translation: CASSPRDTTGYTF.